This T cell receptor (beta chain) stems from a study of T cell repertoires in ileal Crohn's disease. Trimming at V came to 4 bases and at J to 5 bases, leaving 9 bases not matched to a gene. CDR3 size: 15 residues. Looked up from germline, CDR1 is SGHRS and CDR2 is YFSETQ. Measured with immunoSEQ multiplex PCR; TCRdb has only the in-frame clones, and not every one. The data contain 11,000 to 15,000 clones, roughly 82% of them singletons. The chain links TRBV5-1 to TRBJ1-2, with 9 nucleotides matching TRBD1. Sequences were obtained from ileal tissue. The receptor's source is an adult with Crohn's disease. CDR3 residues: CASSPTTGQGYGYTF. The CDR3 bases are TGCGCCAGCAGCCCTACGACGGGACAGGGATATGGCTACACCTTC.